These T cell receptor beta chains were read from a single sample in a study of cytomegalovirus exposure and HLA in healthy donors. Clones were sequenced by immunoSEQ multiplex PCR, and TCRdb holds only the in-frame ones, with some missing. Here the sample spans about 100,000 clones, around 82% being singletons. The sequenced material came from PBMCs. These TCRs come from a woman between 55 and 75 years old in good health and CMV-seronegative. Both conserved end residues are part of each CDR3. Each record gives: CDR3 DNA, CDR3 protein, CDR3 length, V gene, D gene, J gene, clone size. A D gene is named only where the DNA matches it firmly. Part of the rows lack a size; the others show once, few, many or a class for expanded clones.

TGTGCCAGCAGCTTATCGAGAGCGGTTCAGTACTTC | CASSLSRAVQYF | 12 | TRBV7-7 | - | TRBJ2-7 | -
TGTGCCAGCAGTGAGCGGGACAGGGGACAGCCCCAGCATTTT | CASSERDRGQPQHF | 14 | TRBV6-5 | TRBD1 | TRBJ1-5 | -
TGTGCCAGCAGTTATGGGGGCGAGACTGAAGCTTTCTTT | CASSYGGETEAFF | 13 | TRBV6-6 | - | TRBJ1-1 | -
TGCGCCAGCAGCCAAGACCCACTAGATACGGAGACCCAGTACTTC | CASSQDPLDTETQYF | 15 | TRBV4-3 | - | TRBJ2-5 | -
TGTGCCAGCAGCGACCCTAGCGGGCCCTCCTACGAGCAGTACTTC | CASSDPSGPSYEQYF | 15 | TRBV25-1 | TRBD2 | TRBJ2-7 | -
TGCGCCAGCAGCCAGGAGCACTCGGGGGGGATCACAGATACGCAGTATTTT | CASSQEHSGGITDTQYF | 17 | TRBV4-3 | TRBD2 | TRBJ2-3 | -
TGCGCCAGCAGCCAAGACTACGCGGGGGGGCATAAAGATACGCAGTATTTT | CASSQDYAGGHKDTQYF | 17 | TRBV4-3 | TRBD2 | TRBJ2-3 | -
TGCAGCGTTGATTCAGGGAAAGGGGAGACCCAGTACTTC | CSVDSGKGETQYF | 13 | TRBV29-1 | - | TRBJ2-5 | -
TGTGCCAGCAGTGGGCGACAGGGGGGCAATCAGCCCCAGCATTTT | CASSGRQGGNQPQHF | 15 | TRBV6-1 | TRBD1 | TRBJ1-5 | -
TGTGCCAGCAGGCGGACTGGAGGAACGAATCAGCCCCAGCATTTT | CASRRTGGTNQPQHF | 15 | TRBV2 | - | TRBJ1-5 | -
TGTGCCAGCAGCTTAGCCAATCTAGCGGGAGGGATCAATGAGCAGTTCTTC | CASSLANLAGGINEQFF | 17 | TRBV7-2 | TRBD2 | TRBJ2-1 | -
TGCGCCAGCCTTGAGACAGGGAACTATGGCTACACCTTC | CASLETGNYGYTF | 13 | TRBV10-2 | TRBD1 | TRBJ1-2 | -
TGCGCCAGCAGCCTGGGGGGCCCGTCCTCGGAGGGCTACACCTTC | CASSLGGPSSEGYTF | 15 | TRBV5-1 | - | TRBJ1-2 | -
TGTACCAGCAGCATGCAGGGGGGAACTGAAGCTTTCTTT | CTSSMQGGTEAFF | 13 | TRBV7-6 | TRBD1 | TRBJ1-1 | -
TGTGCCAGCAGCCGATCCGGGAGGGGACATGGCTACACCTTC | CASSRSGRGHGYTF | 14 | TRBV5-8 | - | TRBJ1-2 | -
TGTGCCAGCAGCTTGTGGCAGTCCACAGATACGCAGTATTTT | CASSLWQSTDTQYF | 14 | TRBV5-6 | - | TRBJ2-3 | -
TGTGCCAGCAGTGATACCTTCGGGACAGGGCACACCGGGGAGCTGTTTTTT | CASSDTFGTGHTGELFF | 17 | TRBV6-1 | TRBD1 | TRBJ2-2 | -
TGTGCCAGCAGCTTGTACGGTCTCCAAGAGACCCAGTACTTC | CASSLYGLQETQYF | 14 | TRBV5-6 | - | TRBJ2-5 | few
TGCGCCAGCAGCTTGGGGCTAGCGGAGTCCACGGGCCACAATGAGCAGTTCTTC | CASSLGLAESTGHNEQFF | 18 | TRBV5-1 | TRBD2 | TRBJ2-1 | -
TGTGCCAGCAGTTCGGGGACAGGGATAATCGGCTACACCTTC | CASSSGTGIIGYTF | 14 | TRBV2 | TRBD1 | TRBJ1-2 | -
TGTGCCAGCAGTTCTCAGGGGGATGGGGCCAACGTCCTGACTTTC | CASSSQGDGANVLTF | 15 | TRBV27 | TRBD1 | TRBJ2-6 | -
TGCGCCAGCAGCTTCGGACTAGCGGGAGGTTTTGTCGAGCAGTACTTC | CASSFGLAGGFVEQYF | 16 | TRBV5-1 | TRBD2 | TRBJ2-7 | -
TGTGCCAGTATTTCACAGGCCCTTGAAGCTTTCTTT | CASISQALEAFF | 12 | TRBV6-5 | - | TRBJ1-1 | few
TGTGCCAGCAGTCCTGGACTAGCGGGAGTGGAGACCCAGTACTTC | CASSPGLAGVETQYF | 15 | TRBV28 | TRBD2 | TRBJ2-5 | few
TGTGCCAGCAGTTTACCACGGACAGTCCGAATCATCTACGAGCAGTACTTC | CASSLPRTVRIIYEQYF | 17 | TRBV28 | - | TRBJ2-7 | -
TGTGCCAGCAGCCTTTACAGGGTTAATTCACCCCTCCACTTT | CASSLYRVNSPLHF | 14 | TRBV7-2 | - | TRBJ1-6 | once
TGTGCCAGCAGCGTAGGGGGCGGGACGGGGAATGAGCAGTTCTTC | CASSVGGGTGNEQFF | 15 | TRBV9 | - | TRBJ2-1 | -
TGCAGCGTAGTGGGACTAGCGGGAGGGGAGCAGTTCTTC | CSVVGLAGGEQFF | 13 | TRBV29-1 | TRBD2 | TRBJ2-1 | -
TGTGCCAGCAGTTCCCCAGACAGGGGTAATGAAAAACTGTTTTTT | CASSSPDRGNEKLFF | 15 | TRBV27 | TRBD1 | TRBJ1-4 | -
TGTGCCAGCTCACCAGACAGGGTGAACACTGAAGCTTTCTTT | CASSPDRVNTEAFF | 14 | TRBV18 | TRBD1 | TRBJ1-1 | -
TGTGCCAGCAGTCCCCCCGTGGAGGTTGTATCTGGGGCCAACGTCCTGACTTTC | CASSPPVEVVSGANVLTF | 18 | TRBV27 | - | TRBJ2-6 | -
TGTGCCAGCAGCTTGGGTCAGGGCCCTGAAGCTTTCTTT | CASSLGQGPEAFF | 13 | TRBV5-6 | - | TRBJ1-1 | -
TGTGCCAGCAGTTTAAGCGGCGGAGAGACCCAGTACTTC | CASSLSGGETQYF | 13 | TRBV27 | - | TRBJ2-5 | -
TGTGCCAGCAGCTCTGACACCAATGAGCAGTTCTTC | CASSSDTNEQFF | 12 | TRBV27 | - | TRBJ2-1 | few
TGTGCCAGTAGTTATTCCGGGACAGGGCGGTACGAGCAGTACTTC | CASSYSGTGRYEQYF | 15 | TRBV19 | TRBD1 | TRBJ2-7 | -
TGTGCCAGCAGCCTCAATCGCGGCAGGGCTAACTATGGCTACACCTTC | CASSLNRGRANYGYTF | 16 | TRBV5-6 | - | TRBJ1-2 | -
TGTGCCAGCAGTTACTCGGTCAGCCCGCGGGCCCAGTACTTC | CASSYSVSPRAQYF | 14 | TRBV6-5 | - | TRBJ2-5 | -
TGTGCCAGCAGCCAACCAGGCCTCTACAATGAGCAGTTCTTC | CASSQPGLYNEQFF | 14 | TRBV25-1 | - | TRBJ2-1 | -
TGTGCCACCAGCACCCCACACCGGGGTGGCTACACCTTC | CATSTPHRGGYTF | 13 | TRBV15 | - | TRBJ1-2 | -
TGTGCCAGCAGTGCCGGACAGGGGGGAGGCAATGAGCAGTTCTTC | CASSAGQGGGNEQFF | 15 | TRBV2 | TRBD1 | TRBJ2-1 | -
TGCGCCAGCAGCTTGATGGCAGGGGGGAACAATGAGCAGTTCTTC | CASSLMAGGNNEQFF | 15 | TRBV5-1 | - | TRBJ2-1 | -
TGTGCCAGCAGTAAACAGGCCACAATTAATGAAAAACTGTTTTTT | CASSKQATINEKLFF | 15 | TRBV28 | - | TRBJ1-4 | -
TGTGCCAGCTCACAACTCCGTGGGGAGCTGTTTTTT | CASSQLRGELFF | 12 | TRBV18 | - | TRBJ2-2 | few
TGCGCCAGCAGCCCCACAGGAGGGTCGGGAGTTCTCAATGAGCAGTTCTTC | CASSPTGGSGVLNEQFF | 17 | TRBV4-3 | - | TRBJ2-1 | -
TGTGCCACTGGACTAGCGGATACTAGGCGGTCCAATGAGCAGTTCTTC | CATGLADTRRSNEQFF | 16 | TRBV10-3 | TRBD2 | TRBJ2-1 | -
TGTGCCAGCAGCTTATTGACAGGGTGGAATGAGCAGTTCTTC | CASSLLTGWNEQFF | 14 | TRBV13 | TRBD1 | TRBJ2-1 | -
TGTGCCAGCAGCCCACTTCAGGGAGGGGTCGACGAGCAGTACTTC | CASSPLQGGVDEQYF | 15 | TRBV5-6 | TRBD2 | TRBJ2-7 | -
TGCGCCAGCAGCTTGGACTATCGCTACGAGCAGTACTTC | CASSLDYRYEQYF | 13 | TRBV5-1 | - | TRBJ2-7 | -
TGTGCCAGTAGTACCTCCGCGCACAGGGTCTTATGGGAGCAGTTCTTC | CASSTSAHRVLWEQFF | 16 | TRBV19 | - | TRBJ2-1 | -
TGCGCCAGCAGCCAAGATTTAGCGGGAGGGGGGAAGACCCAGTACTTC | CASSQDLAGGGKTQYF | 16 | TRBV4-3 | TRBD2 | TRBJ2-5 | few
TGCGCCAGCAGCCCTCAGGGGGCGCAAACCGGGGAGCTGTTTTTT | CASSPQGAQTGELFF | 15 | TRBV4-3 | TRBD1 | TRBJ2-2 | few
TGTGCCAGCAGCCTCCGACAGGGACTCGGGTACGAGCAGTACTTC | CASSLRQGLGYEQYF | 15 | TRBV9 | - | TRBJ2-7 | -
TGTGCCAGCAGCGTAGAGGGACAGCCGGCCTACGAGCAGTACTTC | CASSVEGQPAYEQYF | 15 | TRBV9 | TRBD1 | TRBJ2-7 | -
TGCGCCAGCAGCCGAGCGGGTTTAGGGTACGAGCAGTACTTC | CASSRAGLGYEQYF | 14 | TRBV4-3 | - | TRBJ2-7 | -
TGTGCCAGCAGACTAGCGGGAGGGCCTAATGAGCAGTTCTTC | CASRLAGGPNEQFF | 14 | TRBV6-5 | TRBD2 | TRBJ2-1 | -
TGTGCCAGCAGTTACTCGACACTAGCGGGGCCCTACGAGCAGTACTTC | CASSYSTLAGPYEQYF | 16 | TRBV6-5 | TRBD2 | TRBJ2-7 | -
TGTGCCAGCCATGCCGGGTTGAGCCGTGGCTACACCTTC | CASHAGLSRGYTF | 13 | TRBV28 | - | TRBJ1-2 | -
TGTGCCAGCAGTTTTCAGACAGGATCTGGAAACACCATATATTTT | CASSFQTGSGNTIYF | 15 | TRBV6-6 | - | TRBJ1-3 | -
TGTGCCAGCAGAATCAGGGACAGGGCGTACAATGAGCAGTTCTTC | CASRIRDRAYNEQFF | 15 | TRBV28 | TRBD1 | TRBJ2-1 | -